Following are 8 T cell receptor beta chains from one sample sequenced in a study of T cell responses to AZD1222 COVID-19 vaccine (dated by TCRdb to the early 2020s). Receptors were amplified or captured by the immunoSEQ multiplex PCR assay. Not all clones reach the TCRdb copy of this immuneACCESS table, which keeps in-frame sequences only. Checked studies attribute under half of the gap to unresolved V genes and leave the rest unexplained. The sample contains some 140,000 clones, roughly 90% of them found a single time. The ten largest clones represent 1.5% to 2% of the sample. What this sample's time point label stands for: baseline before first vaccination. The source was peripheral blood, collected on day 0 of AZD1222 vaccination. The receptors were sampled from an adult in good health.

This chain connects TRBV27 to TRBJ2-2; D uncertain. The CDR3 extends over 14 amino acids. Germline V lookup: CDR1 MNHEY, CDR2 SMNVEV (reference sequence). V was cut by 0 bases and J by 4 bases, with 6 bases left in between. The CDR3 DNA follows: TGTGCCAGCAGTTTATCTGTTATCACCGGGGAGCTGTTTTTT. Translation gives CASSLSVITGELFF.

This clone was recorded once. The rearrangement uses TRBV28 and TRBJ2-7; 8 bases match TRBD2. Trimming cost V 5 bases and J 5 bases; bases outside gene matches: 11. There are 15 residues in the CDR3. The germline gives CDR1 MDHEN, CDR2 SYDVKM. CDR3 nucleotides: TGTGCCAGCAGTCCGGCTAGCGGGTTCGTCCACGAGCAGTACTTC. This gives the protein CASSPASGFVHEQYF.

This chain links TRBV30 with TRBJ1-6; possible D gene TRBD1, 5 bases. The CDR3 is made up of 14 amino acids. The V end was cut by 0 bases, the J end by 7 bases, with 10 bases between. CDR1 and CDR2 from the germline V gene are GTSNPN and SVGIG (reference sequence). CDR3 in DNA: TGTGCCTGGAGTGTATTGGGGGGGAATTCACCCCTCCACTTT. Its protein is CAWSVLGGNSPLHF. Looking up the rest from reference TRBV30 and TRBJ1-6 gives the full variable domain: SQTIHQWPATLVQPVGSPLSLECTVEGTSNPNLYWYRQAAGRGLQLLFYSVGIGQISSEVPQNLSASRPQDRQFILSSKKLLLSDSGFYLCAWSVLGGNSPLHFGNGTRLTVT.

V usage is TRBV29-1 and J usage is TRBJ1-1; D is unresolved. V was trimmed by 2 bases and J by 7 bases, leaving 8 bases between them. Germline V lookup: CDR1 SQVTM, CDR2 ANQGSEA. The CDR3 loop spans 11 amino acids. CDR3 protein: CSVERGREAFF. CDR3 in DNA: TGCAGCGTTGAACGCGGTCGTGAAGCTTTCTTT. The full variable domain, its missing parts supplied by reference TRBV29-1 and TRBJ1-1, is SAVISQKPSRDICQRGTSLTIQCQVDSQVTMMFWYRQQPGQSLTLIATANQGSEATYESGFVIDKFPISRPNLTFSTLTVSNMSPEDSSIYLCSVERGREAFFGQGTRLTVV.

DNA of the CDR3: TGTGCCAGCAGCTTAGTCGTAGGACAGGGTGGAAACACCATATATTTT. It translates to CASSLVVGQGGNTIYF. V usage is TRBV7-2 and J usage is TRBJ1-3, with TRBD1 matching 8 bases. The germline CDR1 and CDR2 sequences are SGHTA and FQGNSA. The CDR3 has 16 residues. After removal of 1 base from V and 3 bases from J, the junction contained 5 bases not matched to a gene. Together with reference TRBV7-2 and TRBJ1-3, the CDR3 gives the full variable domain: GAGVSQSPSNKVTEKGKDVELRCDPISGHTALYWYRQSLGQGLEFLIYFQGNSAPDKSGLPSDRFSAERTGGSVSTLTIQRTQQEDSAVYLCASSLVVGQGGNTIYFGEGSWLTVV.

To note about this clone: Other nucleotide sequences in the sample specify the same CDR3. The V call is TRBV27, the J call TRBJ1-5; D gene unclear. There are 12 residues in the CDR3. Germline-derived CDR1 and CDR2 are MNHEY and SMNVEV (reference sequence). V was clipped by 2 bases and J by 7 bases, with 6 bases between them. The CDR3: CASSLMGQPQHF. CDR3 nucleotide sequence: TGTGCCAGCAGTTTAATGGGCCAGCCCCAGCATTTT.

This clone has a single count. This sequence joins TRBV27 and TRBJ2-1; 9 bases are a match to TRBD2. Germline V gene data show CDR1 as MNHEY and CDR2 as SMNVEV (reference sequence). CDR3 length: 15 residues. V lost 5 bases, J lost 4 bases, and 6 bases stayed unmatched. CDR3 nucleotides: TGTGCCAGCAGTCCCCCTAGCGGGGCTTACAATGAGCAGTTCTTC. This encodes CASSPPSGAYNEQFF.

This clone occurred once. V gene TRBV27 combines with J gene TRBJ1-5; D is ambiguous. This CDR3 contains 14 residues. Germline-derived CDR1 and CDR2 are MNHEY and SMNVEV (reference sequence). V lost 5 bases, J lost 2 bases, and 10 bases lay in between. The CDR3 bases are TGTGCCAGCAGTAATGGGTTCGGCAATCAGCCCCAGCATTTT. This gives the protein CASSNGFGNQPQHF.